The 25 T cell receptor beta chains given below trace back to one sample, sequenced in a study of Ad26.COV2.S vaccination and SARS-CoV-2 variants. Treatment denoted: about 20 received Ad26.COV2.S at low or high dose, single or two shots; about 5 received placebo; per-sample allocation not given. Day 63 after the first vaccine or placebo injection was the time point for sampling. Sequencing was performed with immunoSEQ multiplex PCR; in TCRdb, only in-frame clones are kept and a portion is missing. The table lists about 400,000 clones, about 88% of them singletons. The source material was peripheral blood, sampled in a trial of Ad26.COV2.S vaccine versus placebo. These receptors were obtained from a person aged 18-65 years who received the Ad26.COV2.S COVID-19 vaccine or a placebo.

The chain combines TRBV28 with TRBJ1-5, with 8 bases identical to TRBD1. CDR3 length: 14 residues. V dropped 6 bases and J dropped 4; count of bases not matched to a gene: 5. Germline CDR1 is MDHEN and CDR2 is SYDVKM. For the CDR3, the DNA is TGTGCCAGCAGCCCTGGACAGGGAAATCAGCCCCAGCATTTT. Amino acids: CASSPGQGNQPQHF.

This chain links TRBV7-2 with TRBJ1-6, with D possibly being TRBD1 (5 bases). V was pared by 1 base and J by 7 bases, with 14 bases between. The CDR3 length is 16 residues. Germline V gene lookup returns CDR1 SGHTA and CDR2 FQGNSA. CDR3 sequence (DNA): TGTGCCAGCAGCTTAGGAGGTCCAGGGAACAATTCACCCCTCCACTTT. This sequence encodes CASSLGGPGNNSPLHF.

In this sample, this clone turned up a few times. The chain has TRBV2 and TRBJ2-2; D remains ambiguous. The CDR3 has 15 residues. The V end was cut by 6 bases, the J end by 4 bases, with 15 bases between. Germline CDR1 and CDR2: SNHLY and FYNNEI. CDR3 bases: TGTGCCAGCAGGAAAGGGAACCCTATCACCGGGGAGCTGTTTTTT. Translated: CASRKGNPITGELFF.

This rearrangement joins TRBV30 to TRBJ2-7, with 8 bases that match TRBD2. Looked up from germline, CDR1 is GTSNPN and CDR2 is SVGIG (reference sequence). V lost 0 bases and J lost 5; bases outside the gene matches: 6. The CDR3 runs 14 residues. CDR3: CAWSVLAGAHEQYF. The CDR3 nucleotides are TGTGCCTGGAGTGTCCTAGCGGGTGCCCACGAGCAGTACTTC.

The chain couples TRBV7-6 to TRBJ2-1, with TRBD2 identical over 12 bases. Per germline, CDR1 SGHVS and CDR2 FNYEAQ. Unmatched junction bases numbered 4, after V lost 3 bases and J lost 4 bases. The CDR3 length is 16 residues. DNA for the CDR3: TGTGCCAGCAGCTTGTCTAGCGGGAGGGGTTACAATGAGCAGTTCTTC. Residues: CASSLSSGRGYNEQFF.

The chain is built from TRBV19 and TRBJ1-1; the D gene is possibly TRBD1 (5 bases). V lost 6 bases, J lost 6 bases, and 17 bases lay in between. The CDR3 totals 14 residues. CDR1 is LNHDA, CDR2 SQIVND, per germline (reference sequence). CDR3 loop: CASRPQGHVAEAFF. CDR3 bases: TGTGCCAGTAGGCCGCAGGGTCACGTCGCTGAAGCTTTCTTT.

V gene TRBV5-3 combines with J gene TRBJ2-7; either TRBD1 or TRBD2 may supply D (5 bases each). TRBV5-3 is flagged as an ORF with uncertain function. V lost 0 bases and J lost 2, with 12 bases in between. There are 15 residues in the CDR3. In DNA form, the CDR3 reads TGTGCCAGAAGCTTGGCAGGGAGATTTCCCTACGAGCAGTACTTC. As protein: CARSLAGRFPYEQYF.

The chain combines TRBV28 with TRBJ1-2; possibly TRBD1 for D (5 bases). CDR1 is MDHEN, CDR2 SYDVKM, per germline. The CDR3 contains 15 residues. The V end lost 6 bases, the J end lost 4 bases, and 18 bases lay between the germline ends. The CDR3 DNA sequence: TGTGCCAGCAGGGCTAACTCCGGGACGTTCTATGGCTACACCTTC. Protein product: CASRANSGTFYGYTF.

J is TRBJ1-4 and V is TRBV5-1; 7 nucleotides agree with TRBD1. The CDR3 is made up of 13 amino acids. Germline assignment: CDR1 SGHRS and CDR2 YFSETQ. Trimming took 4 bases from V and 8 from J; bases not matched to a gene: 5. DNA of the CDR3: TGCGCCAGCAGCGACAGGGAGGGCGAAAAACTGTTTTTT. Its protein product is CASSDREGEKLFF. Full variable domain (outside the CDR3, taken from reference TRBV5-1 and TRBJ1-4): KAGVTQTPRYLIKTRGQQVTLSCSPISGHRSVSWYQQTPGQGLQFLFEYFSETQRNKGNFPGRFSGRQFSNSRSEMNVSTLELGDSALYLCASSDREGEKLFFGSGTQLSVL.

The chain employs TRBV5-6 and TRBJ2-5, with a weak D call TRBD2 (5 bases). Germline lookup yields CDR1 SGHDT and CDR2 YYEEEE. CDR3 length: 13 amino acids. V shed 3 bases and J shed 5 bases, with 11 bases lying between them. CDR3 residues: CASSYASRETQYF. CDR3 DNA sequence: TGTGCCAGCAGCTACGCTAGCCGGGAGACCCAGTACTTC.

The chain joins TRBV5-1 to TRBJ2-7; possibly TRBD1 or TRBD2 for D (5 bases each). V lost 4 bases and J lost 3, with 11 bases in between. Germline loops: CDR1 SGHRS, CDR2 YFSETQ. This CDR3 is 13 amino acids long. The CDR3 coding sequence is TGCGCCAGCAGCGGGGGACGGCTCTACGAGCAGTACTTC. Protein product: CASSGGRLYEQYF. Looking up the rest from reference TRBV5-1 and TRBJ2-7 gives the full variable domain: KAGVTQTPRYLIKTRGQQVTLSCSPISGHRSVSWYQQTPGQGLQFLFEYFSETQRNKGNFPGRFSGRQFSNSRSEMNVSTLELGDSALYLCASSGGRLYEQYFGPGTRLTVT.

The V and J genes are TRBV5-1 and TRBJ2-1; D is tentatively TRBD1 or TRBD2 (5 bases each). Germline V gene sequence: CDR1 SGHRS, CDR2 YFSETQ. The CDR3 is 14 residues long. V lost 2 bases and J lost 5, with 11 bases in between. CDR3 bases: TGCGCCAGCAGCTTTGACCAGGGAGACAATGAGCAGTTCTTC. As protein: CASSFDQGDNEQFF.

Only one count was recorded for this clone. A junction end diverges from the germline sequence, so it may reflect a read error. V usage is TRBV4-2 and J usage is TRBJ1-4, with a weak D call TRBD1 (5 bases). CDR1 and CDR2 from the germline V gene are LGHNA and YNFKEQ. This CDR3 spans 14 amino acids. DNA for the CDR3: TGTGCCACCAAGGCTGGGGGGGTTAATGAAAGACTGTTTTTT. It specifies CATKAGGVNERLFF.

This clone was recorded a few times. The chain recombines TRBV14 with TRBJ2-7, with TRBD2 identical over 12 bases. The J segment lost 0 bases and the V segment lost 3 bases, leaving 12 bases of the junction unmatched. The germline CDR1 and CDR2 sequences are SGHDN and FVKESK. This CDR3 spans 19 amino acids. The CDR3 loop reads CASSHLAGGPNLPSYEQYF. Written as DNA, the CDR3 is TGTGCCAGCAGCCACCTAGCGGGAGGGCCGAATCTTCCCTCCTACGAGCAGTACTTC.

This clone was recorded once. The chain recombines TRBV27 with TRBJ2-5; D perhaps matches TRBD2 (6 bases). V was trimmed by 10 bases and J by 4 bases, leaving 22 bases between them. The CDR3 totals 15 residues. In germline, CDR1 is MNHEY, CDR2 SMNVEV (reference sequence). The CDR3 loop is CATRLGLSSGETQYF. For the CDR3, the DNA is TGTGCCACCCGACTAGGCCTCTCTTCGGGAGAGACCCAGTACTTC.

In DNA, the CDR3 is TGTGCCAGCAGTTACTCAGAACAAGAGACCCAGTACTTC. Translation gives CASSYSEQETQYF. This rearrangement joins TRBV6-2 or TRBV6-3 to TRBJ2-5; D is unresolved. V was clipped by 0 bases and J by 2 bases, with 4 bases between them. Germline V gene sequence: CDR1 MNHEY, CDR2 SVGEGT. This CDR3 region has 13 residues.

J is TRBJ2-7 and V is TRBV28; the match to TRBD2 covers 11 bases. Germline V gives CDR1 MDHEN, CDR2 SYDVKM. V lost 5 bases to trimming and J lost 0 bases; unmatched junction nucleotides: 9. This CDR3 comprises 17 residues. The CDR3 DNA is TGTGCCAGCAGTGTCCCCGGACTAGCGGGCCGCTCCTACGAGCAGTACTTC. Its protein is CASSVPGLAGRSYEQYF. The full variable domain, with the rest looked up from reference TRBV28 and TRBJ2-7, is DVKVTQSSRYLVKRTGEKVFLECVQDMDHENMFWYRQDPGLGLRLIYFSYDVKMKEKGDIPEGYSVSREKKERFSLILESASTNQTSMYLCASSVPGLAGRSYEQYFGPGTRLTVT.

J is TRBJ1-3 and V is TRBV28; TRBD1 is a possible D gene (5 bases). Germline V gene sequence: CDR1 MDHEN, CDR2 SYDVKM. Trimming pared 8 bases from V and 1 base from J, leaving 12 bases between. This CDR3 is 14 amino acids long. CDR3 sequence reads: CASLSGASGNTIYF. The DNA for the CDR3 is TGTGCCAGCCTTTCCGGGGCATCTGGAAACACCATATATTTT. The full variable domain, completed using reference TRBV28 and TRBJ1-3, is DVKVTQSSRYLVKRTGEKVFLECVQDMDHENMFWYRQDPGLGLRLIYFSYDVKMKEKGDIPEGYSVSREKKERFSLILESASTNQTSMYLCASLSGASGNTIYFGEGSWLTVV.

The CDR3 loop reads CASSLGLGISYEQYF. For the CDR3, the DNA is TGTGCCAGCAGCTTGGGCCTTGGTATCTCCTACGAGCAGTACTTC. The V and J genes are TRBV5-4 and TRBJ2-7; D uncertain. CDR1 SGHNT and CDR2 YYREEE come from the germline V gene (reference sequence). This CDR3 comprises 15 residues. The V and J ends lost 0 bases and 0 bases respectively, with 10 bases between them.

CDR3 sequence reads: CASSPRGLYGYTF. CDR3 nucleotides: TGTGCCAGCAGTCCGCGGGGCCTCTATGGCTACACCTTC. The chain carries TRBV12-3 or TRBV12-4 and TRBJ1-2; possibly TRBD1 for D (5 bases). CDR3 length: 13 amino acids. V was shortened by 5 bases and J by 4 bases, with 11 bases between the two germline ends.

The V gene is TRBV5-4, the J gene TRBJ2-4, with 9 nucleotides matching TRBD1. Trimming removed 4 bases from V and 0 bases from J; junction bases left unmatched: 5. Germline CDR1 SGHNT, CDR2 YYREEE (reference sequence). This CDR3 comprises 16 residues. The CDR3 region has the DNA TGTGCCAGCAGCCTGGGACAGGGACTAGCCAAAAACATTCAGTACTTC. Translating gives CASSLGQGLAKNIQYF.

The J gene is TRBJ2-1, the V gene TRBV6-5; the D gene is possibly TRBD2 (6 bases). Germline V gene lookup returns CDR1 MNHEY and CDR2 SVGAGI. Trimming removed 5 bases from V and 6 bases from J, with 17 bases in between. There are 15 residues in the CDR3. Here the CDR3 DNA reads TGTGCCAGCAGTCATACGGGACTTACAACCAATGAGCAGTTCTTC. Translated: CASSHTGLTTNEQFF.

This chain uses TRBV5-6 with TRBJ2-1, with unresolved D. Germline CDR1 is SGHDT and CDR2 is YYEEEE. Trimming stripped 1 base from V and 13 bases from J, with 9 bases between. The CDR3 is 11 amino acids. CDR3 region: CASSLRSSQFF. The CDR3, as DNA: TGTGCCAGCAGCTTGAGATCATCCCAGTTCTTC. Drawing the rest from reference TRBV5-6 and TRBJ2-1, the complete variable domain is DAGVTQSPTHLIKTRGQQVTLRCSPKSGHDTVSWYQQALGQGPQFIFQYYEEEERQRGNFPDRFSGHQFPNYSSELNVNALLLGDSALYLCASSLRSSQFFGPGTRLTVL.

The chain combines TRBV6-1 with TRBJ2-7; 8 nucleotides agree with TRBD1. Germline values: CDR1 MNHNS, CDR2 SASEGT. V trimming: 2 bases; J trimming: 3 bases; junction bases outside the gene matches: 3. The CDR3 totals 14 residues. CDR3 sequence (DNA): TGTGCCAGCAGTGAAACGACAGGGGACTACGAGCAGTACTTC. It is translated as CASSETTGDYEQYF.

The chain links TRBV2 to TRBJ2-3; D gene uncertain. CDR1 SNHLY and CDR2 FYNNEI come from the germline V gene. V was cut by 0 bases and J by 5 bases, with 12 bases left in between. The CDR3 covers 15 residues. The CDR3 DNA sequence: TGTGCCAGCAGTGAAGCTTCCCATTCGGGAGATACGCAGTATTTT. Protein: CASSEASHSGDTQYF. Drawing the rest from reference TRBV2 and TRBJ2-3, the complete variable domain is EPEVTQTPSHQVTQMGQEVILRCVPISNHLYFYWYRQILGQKVEFLVSFYNNEISEKSEIFDDQFSVERPDGSNFTLKIRSTKLEDSAMYFCASSEASHSGDTQYFGPGTRLTVL.